The 22 T cell receptor beta chains given below trace back to one sample, sequenced in a study of blood T cell repertoires in COVID-19. Clones were sequenced by immunoSEQ multiplex PCR, and TCRdb holds only the in-frame ones, with some missing. The sample includes about 240,000 clones, around 81% of them seen just once. The sequencing input was peripheral blood. These receptor sequences come from a man under 40 who had recovered from COVID-19.

The V gene is TRBV6-5, the J gene TRBJ1-1; 7 bases align to TRBD1. The trim removed 6 bases at V and 1 base at J, leaving 2 bases unmatched. The CDR3 extends over 13 amino acids. Germline V gene lookup returns CDR1 MNHEY and CDR2 SVGAGI. The CDR3 sequence: CASSQGGNTEAFF. DNA of the CDR3: TGTGCCAGCAGCCAGGGGGGGAACACTGAAGCTTTCTTT.

The chain recombines TRBV5-4 with TRBJ2-1; D is perhaps TRBD1 (5 bases). There are 15 residues in the CDR3. The V end was cut by 4 bases, the J end by 0 bases, with 11 bases between. Germline CDR1 SGHNT, CDR2 YYREEE (reference sequence). The CDR3 here is CASSGTGFSYNEQFF. CDR3 DNA sequence: TGTGCCAGCAGCGGTACAGGATTCTCCTACAATGAGCAGTTCTTC. Using reference TRBV5-4 and TRBJ2-1 for the parts outside the CDR3, the full variable domain is ETGVTQSPTHLIKTRGQQVTLRCSSQSGHNTVSWYQQALGQGPQFIFQYYREEENGRGNFPPRFSGLQFPNYSSELNVNALELDDSALYLCASSGTGFSYNEQFFGPGTRLTVL.

The V gene is TRBV7-3, the J gene TRBJ1-1, with D possibly matching TRBD1 (5 bases). CDR3 size: 15 residues. V was trimmed by 5 bases and J by 0 bases, leaving 13 bases between them. Per germline, CDR1 SGHTA and CDR2 FQGTGA. CDR3 in DNA: TGTGCCAGCAGCCCGGGGGTGGCGGTGAACACTGAAGCTTTCTTT. Protein product: CASSPGVAVNTEAFF. The entire variable domain, with the rest obtained from reference TRBV7-3 and TRBJ1-1, is as follows: GAGVSQTPSNKVTEKGKYVELRCDPISGHTALYWYRQSLGQGPEFLIYFQGTGAADDSGLPNDRFFAVRPEGSVSTLKIQRTERGDSAVYLCASSPGVAVNTEAFFGQGTRLTVV.

This rearrangement joins TRBV29-1 to TRBJ1-1; no clear D gene. V was shortened by 5 bases and J by 1 base, with 11 bases between the two germline ends. The CDR3 spans 13 residues. CDR1 and CDR2 (germline): SQVTM, ANQGSEA. The CDR3 reads CSVCQEGNTEAFF. The CDR3 region has the DNA TGCAGCGTTTGTCAGGAGGGGAACACTGAAGCTTTCTTT.

CDR3 bases: TGTGCCAGCTCACCAATAACAAATTCCTACGAGCAGTACTTC. Its protein is CASSPITNSYEQYF. V gene TRBV18 combines with J gene TRBJ2-7; D uncertain. The CDR3 length is 14 residues. Trimming shortened V by 2 bases and J by 1 base, and 9 bases separated the two germline ends. Germline lookup yields CDR1 KGHSH and CDR2 LQKENI.

The chain uses TRBV4-1 and TRBJ2-7, with D unresolved. The CDR3 sequence is 13 residues long. Between the trimmed V and J ends, which lost 1 base and 3 bases, there was a span of 7 bases. Germline V gene data show CDR1 as MGHRA and CDR2 as YSYEKL. For the CDR3, the DNA is TGCGCCAGCAGCCAAGTAAGCCACTACGAGCAGTACTTC. The encoded protein is CASSQVSHYEQYF.

This clone was seen a few times. The chain employs TRBV7-3 and TRBJ2-3, with 8 nucleotides matching TRBD2. J was trimmed by 7 bases and V by 5 bases; bases with no gene match: 11. The CDR3 runs to 15 residues. Germline CDR1 SGHTA, CDR2 FQGTGA. CDR3 coding DNA: TGTGCCAGCAGCCCGGGGGGGACAAATACTAATACGCAGTATTTT. Translating it yields CASSPGGTNTNTQYF. Together with reference TRBV7-3 and TRBJ2-3, the CDR3 gives the full variable domain: GAGVSQTPSNKVTEKGKYVELRCDPISGHTALYWYRQSLGQGPEFLIYFQGTGAADDSGLPNDRFFAVRPEGSVSTLKIQRTERGDSAVYLCASSPGGTNTNTQYFGPGTRLTVL.

The rearrangement links TRBV5-1 to TRBJ1-6; tentatively, D is TRBD1 (5 bases). From germline, CDR1 is SGHRS and CDR2 YFSETQ. Trimming removed 4 bases at V and 7 bases at J, with 12 bases between. The CDR3 extends over 14 amino acids. CDR3 in amino acids: CASSPGTLNSPLHF. The CDR3 DNA reads TGCGCCAGCAGCCCCGGGACTCTCAATTCACCCCTCCACTTT. Full variable domain (outside the CDR3, taken from reference TRBV5-1 and TRBJ1-6): KAGVTQTPRYLIKTRGQQVTLSCSPISGHRSVSWYQQTPGQGLQFLFEYFSETQRNKGNFPGRFSGRQFSNSRSEMNVSTLELGDSALYLCASSPGTLNSPLHFGNGTRLTVT.

This clone was seen at least ten times. The J gene is TRBJ1-2, the V gene TRBV7-6; 10 positions agree with TRBD1. With V trimmed by 1 base and J by 8 bases, 4 bases remained unmatched. The germline gives CDR1 SGHVS, CDR2 FNYEAQ. The CDR3 consists of 14 residues. CDR3 coding DNA: TGTGCCAGCAGCTTAGGGATGACAGGGGGCGGCTACACCTTC. Translated, it gives CASSLGMTGGGYTF.

In this sample, this clone turned up once. The chain employs TRBV5-4 and TRBJ1-2, with D maybe TRBD1 (5 bases). CDR1 is SGHNT, CDR2 YYREEE, per germline (reference sequence). The CDR3 spans 13 residues. Trimming stripped 0 bases from V and 8 bases from J, with 11 bases between. CDR3 sequence reads: CASSLDSQGGYTF. Here the CDR3 DNA reads TGTGCCAGCAGCTTGGATTCGCAGGGAGGCTACACCTTC.

The genes are TRBV3-1 (or the pseudogene TRBV3-2) and TRBJ2-1, with D perhaps matching TRBD2 (7 bases). Per the germline V gene, CDR1 is LGHDT and CDR2 is YNNKEL (reference sequence). Between the trimmed V and J ends, which lost 5 bases and 0 bases, there was a span of 14 bases. The CDR3 has 16 residues. The CDR3 nucleotides are TGTGCCAGCAGCGGGGGGGGCCCGGACTCCTACAATGAGCAGTTCTTC. Amino acid sequence: CASSGGGPDSYNEQFF.

The chain recombines TRBV5-1 with TRBJ1-1; D not resolved. Deletions cut 1 base from V and 2 bases from J, with 12 bases between. Per the germline V gene, CDR1 is SGHRS and CDR2 is YFSETQ. The CDR3 loop spans 15 amino acids. Here the CDR3 DNA reads TGCGCCAGCAGCTTGAGAGAAGGAGTAAACACTGAAGCTTTCTTT. Amino acids: CASSLREGVNTEAFF.

The J gene is TRBJ1-2, the V gene TRBV7-9; 7 bases align to TRBD1. Germline V gene data show CDR1 as SEHNR and CDR2 as FQNEAQ (reference sequence). The CDR3 loop spans 12 amino acids. The V gene end was trimmed by 5 bases and the J gene end by 6 bases; junction bases not matched to a gene: 3. CDR3 amino acids: CASSVTGDGYTF. DNA of the CDR3: TGTGCCAGCAGCGTAACAGGGGATGGCTACACCTTC.

This chain links TRBV7-9 with TRBJ1-6; D is possibly TRBD1 (6 bases). Trimming cost V 5 bases and J 2 bases, with 19 bases left between them. Germline-derived CDR1 and CDR2 are SEHNR and FQNEAQ (reference sequence). The CDR3 contains 18 residues. CDR3 nucleotide sequence: TGTGCCAGCAGCAGAGGGGTAGGAGGGGGGGCCTATAATTCACCCCTCCACTTT. Residues: CASSRGVGGGAYNSPLHF.

The CDR3 spells CASSPPPRTSGSPSYEQYF. In nucleotides, the CDR3 is TGTGCCAGCTCACCTCCCCCCAGGACTAGCGGGTCACCCTCCTACGAGCAGTACTTC. The genes are TRBV18 and TRBJ2-7; 11 bases fit TRBD2. From germline, CDR1 is KGHSH and CDR2 LQKENI. CDR3 size: 19 residues. J was trimmed by 0 bases and V by 3 bases; bases with no gene match: 13.

CDR3 loop: CASSQANRGGGSETEAFF. CDR3 bases: TGTGCCAGCAGCCAGGCAAATCGCGGGGGCGGGTCCGAGACTGAAGCTTTCTTT. The chain uses TRBV14 and TRBJ1-1; maybe TRBD1 (6 bases). CDR1 SGHDN and CDR2 FVKESK come from the germline V gene. Trimming pared 3 bases from V and 5 bases from J, leaving 25 bases between. This CDR3 comprises 18 residues.

The chain has TRBV9 and TRBJ2-1; the match to TRBD2 covers 9 bases. Germline V lookup: CDR1 SGDLS, CDR2 YYNGEE. The CDR3 spans 15 residues. The V segment lost 4 bases and the J segment 3 bases; nucleotides outside the gene matches: 5. CDR3 sequence reads: CASSPRAGGYNEQFF. The CDR3 DNA follows: TGTGCCAGCAGCCCCCGAGCGGGGGGCTACAATGAGCAGTTCTTC.

The chain carries TRBV19 and TRBJ1-5; weak D call: TRBD1 (6 bases). Germline V gene lookup returns CDR1 LNHDA and CDR2 SQIVND (reference sequence). The CDR3 totals 18 residues. Trimming removed 7 bases from V and 0 bases from J, with 22 bases in between. DNA of the CDR3: TGTGCCAGTACCATGAGGGGACACCCCCGAACTAGCAATCAGCCCCAGCATTTT. Its translation: CASTMRGHPRTSNQPQHF.

The CDR3 DNA sequence: TGTGCCAGTTCGAATCAGCCCCAGCATTTT. The encoded protein is CASSNQPQHF. The chain combines TRBV19 with TRBJ1-5, with D unclear. The CDR3 is made up of 10 amino acids. Germline loops: CDR1 LNHDA, CDR2 SQIVND (reference sequence). Deletions cut 8 bases from V and 4 bases from J, with 3 bases between. Full variable domain (outside the CDR3, taken from reference TRBV19 and TRBJ1-5): DGGITQSPKYLFRKEGQNVTLSCEQNLNHDAMYWYRQDPGQGLRLIYYSQIVNDFQKGDIAEGYSVSREKKESFPLTVTSAQKNPTAFYLCASSNQPQHFGDGTRLSIL.

The chain employs TRBV11-2 and TRBJ2-7; 9 bases map to TRBD1. Per germline, CDR1 SGHAT and CDR2 FQNNGV. After removal of 6 bases from V and 2 bases from J, the junction contained 11 bases not matched to a gene. The CDR3 spans 16 residues. CDR3 loop: CASSYPVQGAAYEQYF. The CDR3 DNA follows: TGTGCCAGCAGTTACCCAGTACAGGGGGCGGCCTACGAGCAGTACTTC.

The V and J genes are TRBV5-1 and TRBJ1-3, with a possible D match to TRBD1 (5 bases). The germline V gene encodes CDR1 SGHRS and CDR2 YFSETQ. V was trimmed by 2 bases and J by 0 bases, leaving 9 bases between them. This CDR3 region has 15 residues. CDR3 in amino acids: CASSLTGASGNTIYF. The CDR3 DNA reads as TGCGCCAGCAGCTTAACAGGCGCCTCTGGAAACACCATATATTTT.

Note on this clone: Other nucleotide sequences in the sample specify the same CDR3. CDR3 protein: CASSLGGQGNQPQHF. DNA for the CDR3: TGCGCCAGCAGCTTGGGGGGACAGGGAAATCAGCCCCAGCATTTT. The rearrangement joins TRBV5-1 to TRBJ1-5; TRBD1 matches 9 bases. The length of the CDR3 is 15 residues. CDR1 and CDR2 (germline): SGHRS, YFSETQ. J gave up 4 bases and V 0 bases, and 2 bases lay outside the gene matches.